This T cell receptor beta chain was documented in a study of blood T cell repertoires in COVID-19. Study information: Sites across the United States, Italy and Spain contributed samples from acute and convalescent COVID-19. Sources were T cells, B-cell-depleted T cells, or PBMCs; the material itself was cDNA or gDNA.

As processed by the authors: Estimation of nucleated cell counts was performed using reference gene primer amplification. Profiling relied on immunoSEQ multiplex PCR, and the TCRdb table lists in-frame clones only, not all of them. That table supplies the V and J calls and clone size; D and trimming were determined from the DNA. In the table there are roughly 56,000 clones, around 86% of which are singletons. CDR3 length equals 17 residues. V dropped 7 bases and J dropped 4; count of bases not matched to a gene: 13. Germline CDR1 SGHNT, CDR2 YENEEA. The sample comprised peripheral blood. The rearrangement links TRBV11-3 to TRBJ2-6, with 7 positions matching TRBD1. The TCR comes from a human donor in a cohort sampled during active COVID-19. The DNA for the CDR3 is TGTGCCAGCACCCATCCAACGACAGGGACAGGGGCCAACGTCCTGACTTTC. Its protein is CASTHPTTGTGANVLTF.